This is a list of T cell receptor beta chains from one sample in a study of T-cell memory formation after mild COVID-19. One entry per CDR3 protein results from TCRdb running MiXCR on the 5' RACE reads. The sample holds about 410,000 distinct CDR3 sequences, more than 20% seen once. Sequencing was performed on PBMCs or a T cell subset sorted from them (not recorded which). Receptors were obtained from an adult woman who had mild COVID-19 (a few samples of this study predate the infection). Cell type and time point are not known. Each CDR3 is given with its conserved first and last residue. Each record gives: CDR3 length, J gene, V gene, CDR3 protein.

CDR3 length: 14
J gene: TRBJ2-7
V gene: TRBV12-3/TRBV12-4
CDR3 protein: CASSLRQVIYEQYF

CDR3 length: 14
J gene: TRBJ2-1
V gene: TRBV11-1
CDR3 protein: CASSPLASYNEQFF

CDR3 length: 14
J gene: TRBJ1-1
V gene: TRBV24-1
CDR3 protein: CATSDQGTGFKAFF

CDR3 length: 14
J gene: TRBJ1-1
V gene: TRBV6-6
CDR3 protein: CASTDRASDTEAFF

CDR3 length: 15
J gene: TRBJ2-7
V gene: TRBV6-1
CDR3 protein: CASTMDRGWRNEQYF

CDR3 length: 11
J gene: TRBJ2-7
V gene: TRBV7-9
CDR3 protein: CIVGSSGEQYF

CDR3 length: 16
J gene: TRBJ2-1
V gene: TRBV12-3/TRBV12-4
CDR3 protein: CASSTPGLAGVDEQFF

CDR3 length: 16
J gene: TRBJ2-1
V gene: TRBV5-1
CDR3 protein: CASSHTGQGDYNEQFF

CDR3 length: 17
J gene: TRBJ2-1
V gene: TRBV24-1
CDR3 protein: CATSDPNRASSYNEQFF

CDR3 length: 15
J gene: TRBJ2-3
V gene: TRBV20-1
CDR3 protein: CSAPDLAESTDTQYF

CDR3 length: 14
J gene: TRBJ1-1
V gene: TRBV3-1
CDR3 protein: CASSQSSGATEAFF

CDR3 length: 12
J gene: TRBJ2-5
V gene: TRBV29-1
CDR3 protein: CSVERQGETQYF

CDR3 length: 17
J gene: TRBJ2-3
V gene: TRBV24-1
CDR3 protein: CATSDWTSGRGTDTQYF

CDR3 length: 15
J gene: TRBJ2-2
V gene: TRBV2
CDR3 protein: CASSVDKQVTGELFF

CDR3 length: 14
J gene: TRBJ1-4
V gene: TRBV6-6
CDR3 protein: CASSSPDRGGKLFF

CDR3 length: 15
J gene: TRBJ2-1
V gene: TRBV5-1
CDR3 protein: CASSALAGVVSEQFF

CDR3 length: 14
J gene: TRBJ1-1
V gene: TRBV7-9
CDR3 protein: CASRPTGQTSEAFF

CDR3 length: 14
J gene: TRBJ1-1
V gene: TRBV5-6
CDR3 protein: CASSWTKGLTEAFF

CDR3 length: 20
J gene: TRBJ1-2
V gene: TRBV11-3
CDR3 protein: CASSIVSPPPHRAGNYGYTF

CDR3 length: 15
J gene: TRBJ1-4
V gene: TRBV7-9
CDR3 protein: CASAKGATTNEKLFF